The 14 T cell receptor beta chains given below trace back to one sample, sequenced in a study of blood T cell repertoires in COVID-19. Clones were read by immunoSEQ multiplex PCR, and TCRdb kept only the in-frame ones, dropping some. The sample shows just over 200,000 clones, approximately 90% of them seen only once. Specimen: peripheral blood. These receptors all come from an elderly man with acute or convalescent COVID-19.

The J gene is TRBJ2-3, the V gene TRBV29-1; D is perhaps TRBD2 (5 bases). The V end lost 0 bases, the J end lost 5 bases, and 12 bases lay between the germline ends. The CDR3 is 14 residues long. CDR1 is SQVTM, CDR2 ANQGSEA, per germline. CDR3 in DNA: TGCAGCGTTGAAGACCCCGCGGGTCTAGATACGCAGTATTTT. Translating gives CSVEDPAGLDTQYF.

The V gene is TRBV2, the J gene TRBJ2-7, with a tentative D call TRBD1 (6 bases). Trimming removed 9 bases at V and 4 bases at J, with 19 bases between. This CDR3 comprises 14 residues. Germline V gene sequence: CDR1 SNHLY, CDR2 FYNNEI. The CDR3 is CASGPFQGIYEQYV. The CDR3 region has the DNA TGTGCCAGTGGGCCCTTCCAGGGGATTTACGAGCAGTACGTC.

The gene calls are TRBV5-4 and TRBJ2-1; 12 bases fit TRBD2. With V trimmed by 0 bases and J by 5 bases, 0 bases remained unmatched. This CDR3 is 15 amino acids long. Germline V lookup: CDR1 SGHNT, CDR2 YYREEE (reference sequence). The CDR3 DNA reads as TGTGCCAGCAGCTTGGCTAGCGGGAGGGACAATGAGCAGTTCTTC. Protein: CASSLASGRDNEQFF.

Note on this clone: The same CDR3 is also encoded by other DNA sequences in this sample. The chain has TRBV29-1 and TRBJ1-2; no clear D. Germline V gives CDR1 SQVTM, CDR2 ANQGSEA. Trimming took off 3 bases at V and 4 bases at J, with 6 bases between the two ends. The CDR3 totals 11 residues. For the CDR3, the DNA is TGCAGCGTTGACAGAGGCTATGGCTACACCTTC. This sequence encodes CSVDRGYGYTF. The whole variable domain, remainder taken from reference TRBV29-1 and TRBJ1-2, is SAVISQKPSRDICQRGTSLTIQCQVDSQVTMMFWYRQQPGQSLTLIATANQGSEATYESGFVIDKFPISRPNLTFSTLTVSNMSPEDSSIYLCSVDRGYGYTFGSGTRLTVV.

The chain links TRBV19 to TRBJ2-1; the D gene is possibly TRBD1 (6 bases). The CDR3 is 14 residues long. The germline CDR1 and CDR2 sequences are LNHDA and SQIVND (reference sequence). Trimming left V 5 bases short and J 7 bases short, with 15 bases between. CDR3 in amino acids: CASSPGGHQNEQFF. CDR3 DNA: TGTGCCAGTAGTCCTGGGGGACACCAGAATGAGCAGTTCTTC.

J is TRBJ2-5 and V is TRBV7-2; 7 bases match TRBD2. In germline, CDR1 is SGHTA, CDR2 FQGNSA. The CDR3 contains 13 residues. J lost 5 bases, V lost 0 bases, and 0 bases had no gene match. For the CDR3, the DNA is TGTGCCAGCAGCTTAGCGCGGGGGGAGACCCAGTACTTC. Protein product: CASSLARGETQYF.

This clone came up a few times. The rearrangement links TRBV19 to TRBJ2-2, with 9 bases fitting TRBD1. The CDR3 runs 15 residues. Germline CDR1 LNHDA, CDR2 SQIVND (reference sequence). After removal of 4 bases from V and 4 bases from J, the junction contained 4 bases not matched to a gene. DNA for the CDR3: TGTGCCAGTAGTAGACGACAGGGGGGCACCGGGGAGCTGTTTTTT. It translates to CASSRRQGGTGELFF.

The V and J genes are TRBV7-2 and TRBJ1-2; 8 bases fit TRBD1. V trimming: 1 base; J trimming: 4 bases; junction bases outside the gene matches: 8. From germline, CDR1 is SGHTA and CDR2 FQGNSA. The CDR3 has 16 amino acids. This CDR3 is CASSLGDGQGPYGYTF. DNA of the CDR3: TGTGCCAGCAGCTTAGGGGATGGACAGGGCCCCTATGGCTACACCTTC.

This chain connects TRBV9 to TRBJ2-1; TRBD2 is a possible D gene (6 bases). This CDR3 has 14 amino acids. The germline gives CDR1 SGDLS, CDR2 YYNGEE. V lost 7 bases to trimming and J lost 6 bases, with 17 bases between them. This chain's CDR3 is CASGTGGTGNEQFF. CDR3 in DNA: TGTGCCAGCGGGACGGGCGGGACCGGCAATGAGCAGTTCTTC.

This chain uses TRBV4-1 with TRBJ1-2; 7 bases map to TRBD1. V gave up 1 base and J gave up 2 bases; unmatched junction bases: 4. CDR1 and CDR2 from the germline V gene are MGHRA and YSYEKL. There are 15 residues in the CDR3. The CDR3 DNA sequence: TGCGCCAGCAGCCAAGGGAGACAGGGAAACTATGGCTACACCTTC. This codes for CASSQGRQGNYGYTF.

Comments on this clone: This same CDR3 is encoded by further DNA sequences in the sample. CDR3 nucleotide sequence: TGTGCCAGCAGTCCAGACAGGGGGAAAGCTTTCTTT. This encodes CASSPDRGKAFF. The J gene is TRBJ1-1, the V gene TRBV12-3 or TRBV12-4; TRBD1 aligns across 9 bases. Trimming took 5 bases from V and 9 from J; bases not matched to a gene: 4. The length of the CDR3 is 12 residues.

This clone showed up just a few times. The V gene is TRBV13, the J gene TRBJ1-3, with D uncertain. This CDR3 is built from 13 residues. The V gene lost 5 bases and the J gene lost 0 bases, with 5 bases spanning the gap. The germline gives CDR1 PRHDT, CDR2 FYEKMQ (reference sequence). The CDR3 spells CASSLISGNTIYF. Written as DNA, the CDR3 is TGTGCCAGCAGCCTAATCTCTGGAAACACCATATATTTT.

The V and J genes are TRBV6-5 and TRBJ2-4; tentatively, D is TRBD2 (5 bases). V was pared by 4 bases and J by 3 bases, with 13 bases between. This CDR3 is built from 15 residues. Germline-derived CDR1 and CDR2 are MNHEY and SVGAGI. In DNA, the CDR3 is TGTGCCAGCAGTTCGGGAAACGAGGTCAAAAACATTCAGTACTTC. Protein sequence: CASSSGNEVKNIQYF.

The rearrangement uses TRBV19 and TRBJ2-1, with 7 bases aligning to TRBD1. This CDR3 is built from 15 residues. The germline V gene encodes CDR1 LNHDA and CDR2 SQIVND (reference sequence). V lost 0 bases to trimming and J lost 3 bases; unmatched junction nucleotides: 2. As DNA, the CDR3 is TGTGCCAGTAGTATAGATCGGGACAGCTACAATGAGCAGTTCTTC. Protein: CASSIDRDSYNEQFF.